This TCR beta chain came from a study of blood T cell repertoires in COVID-19. At the level of the study: T cells, B-cell-depleted T cells, or PBMCs provided the cDNA or gDNA that served as material.

The J segment lost 10 bases and the V segment lost 5 bases, leaving 13 bases of the junction unmatched. Looked up from germline, CDR1 is LNHNV and CDR2 is YYDKDF (reference sequence). The CDR3 is 14 residues long. As processed by the authors: By means of reference gene primer amplification, nucleated cell counts were estimated. Assay: immunoSEQ multiplex PCR; the TCRdb copy retains only in-frame clones and omits some. The D gene and trimming were derived from the DNA, and the V and J assignments and clone size from that table. This sample has almost 70,000 clones; roughly three quarters occur once, and the top ten carry 16%.

The source of this sequence is a man in his sixties with acute or convalescent COVID-19. The source material was peripheral blood. This rearrangement joins TRBV15 to TRBJ2-5; TRBD2 aligns across 7 bases. In DNA form, the CDR3 reads TGTGCCACCAGCTGGACTAGTTCGTTGGAAGGCCAGTACTTC. Encoded protein: CATSWTSSLEGQYF.